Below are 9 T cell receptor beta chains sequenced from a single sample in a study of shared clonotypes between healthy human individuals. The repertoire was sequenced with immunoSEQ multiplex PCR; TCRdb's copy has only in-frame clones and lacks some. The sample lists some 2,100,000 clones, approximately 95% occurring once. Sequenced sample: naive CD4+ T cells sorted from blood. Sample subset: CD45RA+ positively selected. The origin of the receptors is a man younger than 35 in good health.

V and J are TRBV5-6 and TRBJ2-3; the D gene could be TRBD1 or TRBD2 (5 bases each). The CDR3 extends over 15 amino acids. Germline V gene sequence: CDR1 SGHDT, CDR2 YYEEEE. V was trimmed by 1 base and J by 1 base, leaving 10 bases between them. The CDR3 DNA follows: TGTGCCAGCAGCTTGAGCCAGGGAGGCACAGATACGCAGTATTTT. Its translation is CASSLSQGGTDTQYF.

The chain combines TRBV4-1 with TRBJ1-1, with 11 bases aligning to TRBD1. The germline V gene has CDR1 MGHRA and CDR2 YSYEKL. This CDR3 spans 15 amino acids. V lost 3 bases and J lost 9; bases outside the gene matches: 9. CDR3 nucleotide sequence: TGCGCCAGCAGCCAGAGAAACCGGGACAGGGGGAAAGCTTTCTTT. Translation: CASSQRNRDRGKAFF.

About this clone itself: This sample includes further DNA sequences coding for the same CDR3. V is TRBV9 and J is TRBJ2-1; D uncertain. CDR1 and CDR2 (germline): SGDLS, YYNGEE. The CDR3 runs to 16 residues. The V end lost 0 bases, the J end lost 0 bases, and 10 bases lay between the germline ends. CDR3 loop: CASSVGGGSSYNEQFF. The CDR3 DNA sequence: TGTGCCAGCAGCGTAGGCGGCGGCAGCTCCTACAATGAGCAGTTCTTC.

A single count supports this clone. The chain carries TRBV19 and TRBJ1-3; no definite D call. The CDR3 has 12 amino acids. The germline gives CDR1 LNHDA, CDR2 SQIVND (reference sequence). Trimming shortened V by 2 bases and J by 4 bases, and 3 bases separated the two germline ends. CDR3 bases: TGTGCCAGTAGTATATACGGAAACACCATATATTTT. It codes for CASSIYGNTIYF.

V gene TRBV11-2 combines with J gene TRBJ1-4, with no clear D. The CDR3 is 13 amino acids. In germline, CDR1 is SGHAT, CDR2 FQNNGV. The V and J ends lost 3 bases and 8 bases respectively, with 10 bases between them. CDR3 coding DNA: TGTGCCAGCAGCTTTTCGGGAGTAGAAAAACTGTTTTTT. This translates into CASSFSGVEKLFF.

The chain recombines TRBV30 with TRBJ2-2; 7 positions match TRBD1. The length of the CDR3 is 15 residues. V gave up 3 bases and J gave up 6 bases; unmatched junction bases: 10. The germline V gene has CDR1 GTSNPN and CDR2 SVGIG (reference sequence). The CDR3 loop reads CAWSFKGARAGELFF. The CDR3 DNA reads TGTGCCTGGAGCTTTAAGGGGGCGCGGGCCGGGGAGCTGTTTTTT. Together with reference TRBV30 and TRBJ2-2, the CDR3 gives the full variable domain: SQTIHQWPATLVQPVGSPLSLECTVEGTSNPNLYWYRQAAGRGLQLLFYSVGIGQISSEVPQNLSASRPQDRQFILSSKKLLLSDSGFYLCAWSFKGARAGELFFGEGSRLTVL.

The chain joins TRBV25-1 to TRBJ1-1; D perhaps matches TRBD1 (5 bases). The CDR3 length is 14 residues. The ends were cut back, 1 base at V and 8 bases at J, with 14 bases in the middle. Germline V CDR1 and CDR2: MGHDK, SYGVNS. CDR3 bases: TGTGCCAGCAGTGAATCCTTCGGGGGTTTAGAAGCTTTCTTT. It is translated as CASSESFGGLEAFF. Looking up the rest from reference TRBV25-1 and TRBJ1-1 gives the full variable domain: EADIYQTPRYLVIGTGKKITLECSQTMGHDKMYWYQQDPGMELHLIHYSYGVNSTEKGDLSSESTVSRIRTEHFPLTLESARPSHTSQYLCASSESFGGLEAFFGQGTRLTVV.

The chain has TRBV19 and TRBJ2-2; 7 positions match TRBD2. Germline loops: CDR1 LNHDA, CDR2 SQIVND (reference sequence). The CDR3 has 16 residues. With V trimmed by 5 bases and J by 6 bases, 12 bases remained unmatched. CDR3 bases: TGTGCCAGTAGTGTCCGGCAGGGAGGGAGAGCCGGGGAGCTGTTTTTT. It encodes CASSVRQGGRAGELFF.

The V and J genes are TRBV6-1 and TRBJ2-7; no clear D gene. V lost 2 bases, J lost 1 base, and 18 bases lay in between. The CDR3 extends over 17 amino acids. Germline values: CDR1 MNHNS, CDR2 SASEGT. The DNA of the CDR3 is TGTGCCAGCAGTGAAACGTGGAGCACCCTGACATCCTACGAGCAGTACTTC. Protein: CASSETWSTLTSYEQYF.